This T cell receptor beta chain appears in the sequencing data of a study of persistence of HIV-infected CD4 T cells. Nonspecific anti-CD3/anti-CD28 bead stimulation represents the broad CD4+ T cell repertoire. Responding CD4+ T cells were sorted by upregulation of both CD40 ligand and CD69. The immunoSEQ assay was version 4, run in survey mode. Each sample used up to roughly 1 ug genomic DNA diluted to around 9.3 ng/uL. TCRdb's copy holds only in-frame clones and misses some; the assay was immunoSEQ multiplex PCR. The sample holds about 47,000 clones, approximately 90% seen once. The CDR3 extends over 15 amino acids. The germline V and J ends were trimmed by 6 bases and 6 bases, with 17 bases remaining between them. A word on this clone: Its cognate antigen is unknown.

This chain joins TRBV23-1 and TRBJ1-4, with D perhaps matching TRBD1 (5 bases). TRBV23-1 is an ORF, and what it does is uncertain. The material was CD4+ T cells sorted from PBMCs after roughly 18-hour stimulation, obtained from a patient who received antiretroviral therapy. This TCR came from an adult man with HIV who was CMV-seropositive. The CDR3 is CASSFKETVDEKLFF. The CDR3 region has the DNA TGCGCCAGCAGCTTTAAGGAGACAGTCGATGAAAAACTGTTTTTT.